These 16 T cell receptor beta chains originate from one sample sequenced in a study of blood T cells in healthy people across ages. The second PCR ran about 6 to 11 cycles with a sample-barcoded 5' primer and J-beta primers. TCRdb re-called the 5' RACE reads through MiXCR, storing one row per CDR3 protein. Counted here are around 990,000 distinct CDR3 sequences, 25% occurring once; the ten biggest clones make up about 0.8%. Separately, the same data were catalogued under a study of T cells of mothers and their children.

The sample consisted of blood. Receptors were obtained from a girl aged 2 to 9 in good health.

The chain joins TRBV18 to TRBJ1-4; D unclear. Deletions cut 2 bases from V and 6 bases from J, with 7 bases between. Germline assignment: CDR1 KGHSH and CDR2 LQKENI. The CDR3 is made up of 13 amino acids. CDR3 loop: CASSPRVDEKLFF. The DNA of the CDR3 is TGTGCCAGCTCACCAAGGGTAGATGAAAAACTGTTTTTT. The variable domain in full, with the rest retrieved from reference TRBV18 and TRBJ1-4, is NAGVMQNPRHLVRRRGQEARLRCSPMKGHSHVYWYRQLPEEGLKFMVYLQKENIIDESGMPKERFSAEFPKEGPSILRIQQVVRGDSAAYFCASSPRVDEKLFFGSGTQLSVL.

This clonotype came up a few times. The chain has TRBV12-3 or TRBV12-4 and TRBJ2-7; 9 nucleotides match TRBD2. This CDR3 contains 13 residues. The V gene end was trimmed by 6 bases and the J gene end by 4 bases; junction bases not matched to a gene: 4. The CDR3 spells CASRFSGSYEQYF. The CDR3 nucleotides are TGTGCCAGCAGATTTAGCGGGAGTTACGAGCAGTACTTC.

The chain recombines TRBV9 with TRBJ2-1; 11 bases align to TRBD2. CDR3 size: 18 residues. From germline, CDR1 is SGDLS and CDR2 YYNGEE. The trim removed 0 bases at V and 0 bases at J, leaving 5 bases unmatched. CDR3 region: CASSVDTSGGTSYNEQFF. The CDR3 DNA reads as TGTGCCAGCAGCGTAGATACTAGCGGGGGTACCTCCTACAATGAGCAGTTCTTC.

The chain links TRBV9 to TRBJ2-1; no definite D call. Trimming left V 6 bases short and J 2 bases short, with 12 bases between. The germline V gene encodes CDR1 SGDLS and CDR2 YYNGEE. This CDR3 contains 14 residues. In DNA form, the CDR3 reads TGTGCCAGCAATTACGTAGAAACCTACAATGAGCAGTTCTTC. This translates into CASNYVETYNEQFF.

In DNA, the CDR3 is TGTGCCAGCGGGAACGGGGAGCTGTTTTTT. It is translated as CASGNGELFF. V usage is TRBV6-2 or TRBV6-3 and J usage is TRBJ2-2; D is unresolved. The CDR3 has 10 residues. V was trimmed by 8 bases and J by 7 bases, leaving 5 bases between them. Germline-derived CDR1 and CDR2 are MNHEY and SVGEGT.

This clonotype was seen a handful of times. The junction and the germline gene differ at one end; a read error may be behind it. The chain employs TRBV20-1 and TRBJ2-3, with 12 bases fitting TRBD2. The germline CDR1 and CDR2 sequences are DFQATT and SNEGSKA (reference sequence). CDR3 size: 17 residues. CDR3 amino acids: CSAGDWTSGEMADTQYF. CDR3 coding DNA: TGCAGTGCTGGAGACTGGACTAGCGGGGAGATGGCAGATACGCAGTATTTT.

This clonotype was observed a few times. The chain employs TRBV2 and TRBJ2-5; 9 nucleotides line up with TRBD2. Germline trimming cut 8 bases from V and 3 bases from J; bases unmatched to any gene: 10. Germline values: CDR1 SNHLY, CDR2 FYNNEI. The CDR3 consists of 15 residues. CDR3 sequence reads: CASRRRLAEKETQYF. The DNA of the CDR3 is TGTGCCAGCCGGCGAAGACTAGCGGAAAAAGAGACCCAGTACTTC.

The V gene is TRBV7-2, the J gene TRBJ2-5, with a weak D call TRBD1 (6 bases). Germline V gene data show CDR1 as SGHTA and CDR2 as FQGNSA. This CDR3 spans 15 amino acids. V lost 2 bases and J lost 4, with 14 bases in between. CDR3 sequence (DNA): TGTGCCAGCAGCTTATGCCCTCAGGGGCGAGAGACCCAGTACTTC. Translation: CASSLCPQGRETQYF.

Only a few counts were recorded for this clonotype. The V gene is TRBV28, the J gene TRBJ2-5, with D uncertain. This CDR3 contains 14 residues. Germline values: CDR1 MDHEN, CDR2 SYDVKM. Trimming shortened V by 2 bases and J by 3 bases, and 10 bases separated the two germline ends. In DNA, the CDR3 is TGTGCCAGCAGTTTAAGACTGGTGGAAGAGACCCAGTACTTC. Translated, it gives CASSLRLVEETQYF. The whole variable domain, remainder taken from reference TRBV28 and TRBJ2-5, is DVKVTQSSRYLVKRTGEKVFLECVQDMDHENMFWYRQDPGLGLRLIYFSYDVKMKEKGDIPEGYSVSREKKERFSLILESASTNQTSMYLCASSLRLVEETQYFGPGTRLLVL.

DNA of the CDR3: TGTGCCAGCAGTGTCGCTTTTGGAGCCTCTGAAGCTTTCTTT. Amino acid sequence: CASSVAFGASEAFF. The chain has TRBV6-4 and TRBJ1-1, with D unclear. V lost 4 bases, J lost 6 bases, and 15 bases lay in between. The CDR3 has 14 amino acids. From germline, CDR1 is MRHNA and CDR2 SNTAGT.

A few counts support this clonotype. The chain links TRBV12-3 or TRBV12-4 to TRBJ2-5, with a tentative D call TRBD1 (6 bases). The CDR3 has 16 amino acids. V shed 6 bases and J shed 4 bases, with 21 bases lying between them. The chain's CDR3 is CASRTTGLGGGETQYF. The CDR3 coding sequence is TGTGCCAGCAGAACGACAGGACTGGGCGGCGGAGAGACCCAGTACTTC.

This chain joins TRBV29-1 and TRBJ2-7, with 9 bases fitting TRBD2. This CDR3 contains 12 residues. After removal of 5 bases from V and 3 bases from J, the junction contained 2 bases not matched to a gene. Germline loops: CDR1 SQVTM, CDR2 ANQGSEA. CDR3 sequence: CSVKTSGYEQYF. The CDR3 DNA reads TGCAGCGTTAAGACTAGCGGCTACGAGCAGTACTTC.

This CDR3 is CASSPTPNYYEQYF. The DNA for the CDR3 is TGTGCCAGCAGCCCTACCCCCAATTACTACGAGCAGTACTTC. The chain recombines TRBV9 with TRBJ2-7, with D hard to call. The ends were cut back, 4 bases at V and 3 bases at J, with 14 bases in the middle. Germline-derived CDR1 and CDR2 are SGDLS and YYNGEE. The CDR3 totals 14 residues.

The chain is built from TRBV29-1 and TRBJ2-5; D is possibly TRBD1 or TRBD2 (5 bases each). There are 17 residues in the CDR3. V shed 3 bases and J shed 5 bases, with 25 bases lying between them. Looked up from germline, CDR1 is SQVTM and CDR2 is ANQGSEA. Here the CDR3 reads CSVDLLSGTRIGETQYF. The DNA of the CDR3 is TGCAGCGTTGACCTGCTTTCCGGGACCCGGATTGGGGAGACCCAGTACTTC.

The sample holds a few counts of this clonotype. J is TRBJ2-5 and V is TRBV27, with D perhaps TRBD1 (6 bases). With 10 bases removed from V and 6 bases from J, the gap between germline ends came to 18 bases. The germline CDR1 and CDR2 sequences are MNHEY and SMNVEV (reference sequence). The CDR3 has 13 amino acids. The CDR3: CATRTVQDKTQYF. Here the CDR3 DNA reads TGTGCCACGCGGACAGTACAAGATAAGACCCAGTACTTC.

This clonotype has only a few counts. V and J are TRBV28 and TRBJ1-1; D is unclear. V lost 5 bases and J 0 bases, leaving 13 bases between the germline ends. The CDR3 sequence is 15 residues long. The germline V gene encodes CDR1 MDHEN and CDR2 SYDVKM. In nucleotides, the CDR3 is TGTGCCAGCAGTATAACGGACGGAATGAACACTGAAGCTTTCTTT. Its protein is CASSITDGMNTEAFF.